One and the same sample provided the 21 T cell receptor beta chains below, sequenced in a study of cytomegalovirus exposure and HLA in healthy donors. The PCR was carried out with 60 Vbeta primers and 13 Jbeta primers. Sequencing used immunoSEQ multiplex PCR; TCRdb keeps in-frame clones, though not all of them. The data hold some 60,000 clones, with over 75% observed a single time. Specimen: PBMCs. These receptor sequences come from a female donor in good health and CMV-seronegative.

The chain recombines TRBV18 with TRBJ1-1, with 12 bases that match TRBD1. V was clipped by 5 bases and J by 1 base; unmatched bases: 11. Germline lookup yields CDR1 KGHSH and CDR2 LQKENI. The CDR3 loop spans 18 amino acids. CDR3 in amino acids: CASSTNRGTGGRNTEAFF. Written as DNA, the CDR3 is TGTGCCAGCTCAACTAACCGCGGGACAGGGGGCAGGAACACTGAAGCTTTCTTT.

The chain recombines TRBV7-6 with TRBJ2-3; tentatively, D is TRBD1 (6 bases). This CDR3 is built from 14 residues. Germline CDR1 reads SGHVS; CDR2 reads FNYEAQ. Trimming pared 5 bases from V and 2 bases from J, leaving 11 bases between. This CDR3 reads CASSTRTDTDTQYF. CDR3 sequence (DNA): TGTGCCAGCAGCACTCGGACAGACACAGATACGCAGTATTTT.

The V and J genes are TRBV7-3 and TRBJ2-1; 9 bases map to TRBD2. The J segment lost 3 bases and the V segment lost 5 bases, leaving 5 bases of the junction unmatched. The CDR3 sequence is 15 residues long. CDR1 and CDR2 from the germline V gene are SGHTA and FQGTGA. The CDR3 protein is CASSVAGVIYNEQFF. CDR3 in DNA: TGTGCCAGCAGCGTAGCGGGGGTTATCTACAATGAGCAGTTCTTC. Supplemented by reference TRBV7-3 and TRBJ2-1, the full variable domain reads GAGVSQTPSNKVTEKGKYVELRCDPISGHTALYWYRQSLGQGPEFLIYFQGTGAADDSGLPNDRFFAVRPEGSVSTLKIQRTERGDSAVYLCASSVAGVIYNEQFFGPGTRLTVL.

This clone was detected only a few times. The chain carries TRBV7-9 and TRBJ1-4; D not resolved. Deletions cut 5 bases from V and 2 bases from J, with 9 bases between. The CDR3 is 14 residues long. Germline assignment: CDR1 SEHNR and CDR2 FQNEAQ (reference sequence). The chain's CDR3 is CASSPGETNEKLFF. As DNA, the CDR3 is TGTGCCAGCAGCCCCGGGGAGACTAATGAAAAACTGTTTTTT. Combining the CDR3 with reference TRBV7-9 and TRBJ1-4 gives the whole variable domain DTGVSQNPRHKITKRGQNVTFRCDPISEHNRLYWYRQTLGQGPEFLTYFQNEAQLEKSRLLSDRFSAERPKGSFSTLEIQRTEQGDSAMYLCASSPGETNEKLFFGSGTQLSVL.

The chain is built from TRBV7-9 and TRBJ2-7, with 10 bases fitting TRBD1. The germline V gene has CDR1 SEHNR and CDR2 FQNEAQ (reference sequence). The V segment lost 8 bases and the J segment 6 bases; nucleotides outside the gene matches: 7. This CDR3 region has 13 residues. This chain's CDR3 is CASVTGGKSEQYF. As DNA, the CDR3 is TGTGCCAGCGTGACAGGGGGCAAGAGCGAGCAGTACTTC.

The chain joins TRBV6-6 to TRBJ1-5; possible D gene TRBD1, 5 bases. CDR3 length: 15 amino acids. Per the germline V gene, CDR1 is MNHNY and CDR2 is SVGAGI (reference sequence). The ends were cut back, 2 bases at V and 2 bases at J, with 10 bases in the middle. The CDR3 loop is CASSYGGVGNQPQHF. The CDR3 DNA reads TGTGCCAGCAGTTACGGGGGGGTTGGCAATCAGCCCCAGCATTTT.

This sequence joins TRBV19 and TRBJ1-5; unclear D gene. CDR1 and CDR2 from the germline V gene are LNHDA and SQIVND (reference sequence). CDR3 length: 13 amino acids. V was pared by 3 bases and J by 5 bases, with 8 bases between. The CDR3 DNA follows: TGTGCCAGTAGTATTGTCCGGGATCAGCCCCAGCATTTT. Encoded protein: CASSIVRDQPQHF. The whole variable domain, remainder taken from reference TRBV19 and TRBJ1-5, is DGGITQSPKYLFRKEGQNVTLSCEQNLNHDAMYWYRQDPGQGLRLIYYSQIVNDFQKGDIAEGYSVSREKKESFPLTVTSAQKNPTAFYLCASSIVRDQPQHFGDGTRLSIL.

This clone has a handful of counts. The chain couples TRBV9 to TRBJ2-1; 7 bases map to TRBD2. CDR3 length: 16 residues. Unmatched junction bases numbered 6, after V lost 0 bases and J lost 3 bases. Germline lookup yields CDR1 SGDLS and CDR2 YYNGEE. CDR3 bases: TGTGCCAGCAGCGTAGCGTCTAGCGGATACTACAATGAGCAGTTCTTC. This translates into CASSVASSGYYNEQFF.

Comment on this clone: The junction departs from germline at one end; a sequencing error may be responsible. The rearrangement joins TRBV7-8 to TRBJ2-7, with 7 bases aligning to TRBD1. Germline-derived CDR1 and CDR2 are SGHVS and FQNEAQ. The CDR3 sequence is 14 residues long. The CDR3 coding sequence is TGTGCCAGCAGCTACACCGGGACAGCATACGAGCAGTGCTTC. Its protein product is CASSYTGTAYEQCF. Full variable domain (missing parts from reference TRBV7-8 and TRBJ2-7): GAGVSQSPRYKVAKRGQDVALRCDPISGHVSLFWYQQALGQGPEFLTYFQNEAQLDKSGLPSDRFFAERPEGSVSTLKIQRTQQEDSAVYLCASSYTGTAYEQCFGPGTRLTVT.

The J gene is TRBJ1-6, the V gene TRBV27; TRBD1 aligns across 8 bases. The J segment lost 7 bases and the V segment lost 3 bases, leaving 5 bases of the junction unmatched. This CDR3 has 15 amino acids. Germline CDR1 MNHEY, CDR2 SMNVEV (reference sequence). The CDR3 here is CASSLMGQANSPLHF. The CDR3 nucleotides read TGTGCCAGCAGTTTGATGGGACAGGCCAATTCACCCCTCCACTTT.

The chain has TRBV9 and TRBJ2-7; 10 positions agree with TRBD1. This CDR3 contains 14 residues. CDR1 and CDR2 (germline): SGDLS, YYNGEE. V was pared by 3 bases and J by 5 bases, with 5 bases of the junction left unmatched. The CDR3 spells CASSEGTGDHEQYF. The CDR3 DNA follows: TGTGCCAGCAGCGAAGGGACAGGGGACCACGAGCAGTACTTC.

The gene calls are TRBV27 and TRBJ2-3; 10 bases are a match to TRBD2. Germline V CDR1 and CDR2: MNHEY, SMNVEV (reference sequence). Trimming took 3 bases from V and 6 from J; bases not matched to a gene: 6. This CDR3 contains 15 residues. The CDR3 DNA sequence: TGTGCCAGCAGTTTTCCTAGCGGGGGTGGGGATACGCAGTATTTT. Amino acid sequence: CASSFPSGGGDTQYF.

This clone has more than one count but fewer than ten. The chain combines TRBV9 with TRBJ2-3; D ambiguous. Germline V CDR1 and CDR2: SGDLS, YYNGEE. Trimming removed 4 bases at V and 2 bases at J, with 8 bases between. This CDR3 has 13 residues. CDR3 DNA: TGTGCCAGCAGCACGACACCCACAGATACGCAGTATTTT. It translates to CASSTTPTDTQYF.

The V and J genes are TRBV28 and TRBJ1-4; D perhaps matches TRBD1 (6 bases). V was trimmed by 5 bases and J by 4 bases, leaving 11 bases between them. CDR1 and CDR2 from the germline V gene are MDHEN and SYDVKM. This CDR3 spans 14 amino acids. CDR3 sequence (DNA): TGTGCCAGCAGTGCCGGGACACGTAATGAAAAACTGTTTTTT. Encoded protein: CASSAGTRNEKLFF.

This chain links TRBV7-2 with TRBJ2-3, with a possible D match to TRBD2 (6 bases). The CDR3 loop spans 14 amino acids. Germline V gene sequence: CDR1 SGHTA, CDR2 FQGNSA. V gave up 6 bases and J gave up 0 bases, with 10 bases separating them. The CDR3 loop reads CASRGTLSTDTQYF. For the CDR3, the DNA is TGTGCCAGCAGAGGGACTTTGAGCACAGATACGCAGTATTTT.

The V and J genes are TRBV19 and TRBJ2-1; 7 nucleotides align to TRBD2. Germline lookup yields CDR1 LNHDA and CDR2 SQIVND (reference sequence). V gave up 6 bases and J gave up 10 bases; unmatched junction bases: 15. The CDR3 is 15 amino acids. The CDR3 coding sequence is TGTGCCAGTAGGGGGACTATCACGAGGAGAGACGAGCAGTTCTTC. Protein: CASRGTITRRDEQFF.

In DNA form, the CDR3 reads TGTGCCAGCAGCTCCGACAGGGTCCGGTCTGGAAACACCATATATTTT. Encoded protein: CASSSDRVRSGNTIYF. The chain links TRBV5-4 to TRBJ1-3, with 7 nucleotides matching TRBD1. Germline V CDR1 and CDR2: SGHNT, YYREEE (reference sequence). The CDR3 covers 16 residues. The V gene end was trimmed by 3 bases and the J gene end by 1 base; junction bases not matched to a gene: 7.

The chain has TRBV4-3 and TRBJ1-5; D may be TRBD1 (5 bases). The CDR3 is 17 amino acids. The germline V gene has CDR1 LGHNA and CDR2 YSLEER. V shed 0 bases and J shed 5 bases, with 17 bases lying between them. DNA of the CDR3: TGCGCCAGCAGCCAAGATAGGAACGGGGGTGGCGATCAGCCCCAGCATTTT. Residues: CASSQDRNGGGDQPQHF.

The V call is TRBV27, the J call TRBJ2-3; 16 bases align to TRBD2. The CDR3 consists of 20 residues. From germline, CDR1 is MNHEY and CDR2 SMNVEV (reference sequence). Unmatched junction bases numbered 11, after V lost 2 bases and J lost 3 bases. The DNA of the CDR3 is TGTGCCAGCAGTTTAAGGTCCGGGACTAGCGGGAGGGGGCAAACAGATACGCAGTATTTT. The encoded protein is CASSLRSGTSGRGQTDTQYF.

This chain uses TRBV19 with TRBJ1-2; 9 bases are shared with TRBD1. CDR1 and CDR2 from the germline V gene are LNHDA and SQIVND (reference sequence). V shed 2 bases, J shed 4 bases, and the junction held 8 bases outside the gene matches. CDR3 length: 16 residues. For the CDR3, the DNA is TGTGCCAGTAGTATATTGGCCGGGACAGGGAGCTATGGCTACACCTTC. Its protein is CASSILAGTGSYGYTF.

The CDR3 DNA reads as TGTGCCAGCAGCTTAGCTTACAGCTCGAACACTGAAGCTTTCTTT. Protein product: CASSLAYSSNTEAFF. The V gene is TRBV7-9, the J gene TRBJ1-1; D is unclear. Looked up from germline, CDR1 is SEHNR and CDR2 is FQNEAQ (reference sequence). The V and J ends lost 0 bases and 1 base respectively, with 9 bases between them. The CDR3 loop spans 15 amino acids.